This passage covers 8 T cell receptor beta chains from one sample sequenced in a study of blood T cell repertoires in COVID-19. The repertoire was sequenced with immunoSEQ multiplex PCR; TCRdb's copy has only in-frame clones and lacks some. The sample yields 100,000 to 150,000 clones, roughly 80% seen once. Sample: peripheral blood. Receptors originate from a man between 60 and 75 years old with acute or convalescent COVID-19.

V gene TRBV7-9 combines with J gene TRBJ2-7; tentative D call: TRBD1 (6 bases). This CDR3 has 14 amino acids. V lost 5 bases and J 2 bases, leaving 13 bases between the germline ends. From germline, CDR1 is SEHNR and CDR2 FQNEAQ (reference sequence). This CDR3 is CASSARTATYEQYF. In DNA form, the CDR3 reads TGTGCCAGCAGCGCGAGGACAGCTACCTACGAGCAGTACTTC.

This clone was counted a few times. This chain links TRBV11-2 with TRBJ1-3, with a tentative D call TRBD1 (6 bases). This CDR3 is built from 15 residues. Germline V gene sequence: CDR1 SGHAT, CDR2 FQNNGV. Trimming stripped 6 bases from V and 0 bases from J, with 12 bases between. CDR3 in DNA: TGTGCCAGCAGTCCTCAGGGGAGCTCTGGAAACACCATATATTTT. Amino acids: CASSPQGSSGNTIYF.

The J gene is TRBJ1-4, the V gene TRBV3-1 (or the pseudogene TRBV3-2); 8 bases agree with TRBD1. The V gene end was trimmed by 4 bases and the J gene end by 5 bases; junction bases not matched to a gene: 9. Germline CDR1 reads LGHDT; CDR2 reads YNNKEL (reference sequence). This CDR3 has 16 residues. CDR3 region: CASSRMPGQVNEKLFF. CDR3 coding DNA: TGTGCCAGCAGCCGTATGCCGGGACAGGTGAATGAAAAACTGTTTTTT.

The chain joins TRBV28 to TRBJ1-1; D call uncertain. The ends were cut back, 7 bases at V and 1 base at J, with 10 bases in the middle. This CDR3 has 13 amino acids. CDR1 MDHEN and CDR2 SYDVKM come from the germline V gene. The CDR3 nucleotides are TGTGCCAGCACTATCTGGAGGAACACTGAAGCTTTCTTT. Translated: CASTIWRNTEAFF.

The CDR3 DNA sequence: TGTGCCAGTACTCCAGGGGAAAAACTGTTTTTT. Amino acids: CASTPGEKLFF. V gene TRBV19 combines with J gene TRBJ1-4; tentative D call: TRBD1 (5 bases). The CDR3 length is 11 residues. The ends were cut back, 7 bases at V and 8 bases at J, with 8 bases in the middle. Per the germline V gene, CDR1 is LNHDA and CDR2 is SQIVND (reference sequence). Drawing the rest from reference TRBV19 and TRBJ1-4, the complete variable domain is DGGITQSPKYLFRKEGQNVTLSCEQNLNHDAMYWYRQDPGQGLRLIYYSQIVNDFQKGDIAEGYSVSREKKESFPLTVTSAQKNPTAFYLCASTPGEKLFFGSGTQLSVL.

The CDR3 is CASRPRLGAGVGETQYF. As DNA, the CDR3 is TGCGCCAGCAGGCCCAGGTTAGGAGCGGGAGTTGGTGAGACCCAGTACTTC. V and J are TRBV10-1 and TRBJ2-5; 8 bases align to TRBD2. This CDR3 has 17 residues. CDR1 is WNHNN, CDR2 SYGVQD, per germline (reference sequence). The V gene end was trimmed by 6 bases and the J gene end by 5 bases; junction bases not matched to a gene: 17.

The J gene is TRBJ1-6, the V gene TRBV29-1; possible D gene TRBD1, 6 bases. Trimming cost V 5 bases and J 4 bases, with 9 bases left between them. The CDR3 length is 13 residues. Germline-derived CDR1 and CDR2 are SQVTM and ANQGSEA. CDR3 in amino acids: CSVRQDYNSPLHF. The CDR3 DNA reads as TGCAGCGTTCGACAGGATTATAATTCACCCCTCCACTTT.

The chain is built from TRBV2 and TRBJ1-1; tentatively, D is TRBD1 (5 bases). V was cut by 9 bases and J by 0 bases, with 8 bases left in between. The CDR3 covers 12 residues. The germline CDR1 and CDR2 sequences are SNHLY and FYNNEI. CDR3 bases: TGTGCCAGGGGCAGGGTGAACACTGAAGCTTTCTTT. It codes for CARGRVNTEAFF. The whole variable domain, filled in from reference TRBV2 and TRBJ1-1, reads EPEVTQTPSHQVTQMGQEVILRCVPISNHLYFYWYRQILGQKVEFLVSFYNNEISEKSEIFDDQFSVERPDGSNFTLKIRSTKLEDSAMYFCARGRVNTEAFFGQGTRLTVV.